Sequencing of this T cell receptor (beta chain) was carried out in a study of blood T cell repertoires in COVID-19. Sequenced by immunoSEQ multiplex PCR; TCRdb stores in-frame clones only, minus some. In the table there are about 150,000 clones, about nine tenths of which are singletons. V lost 5 bases and J 2 bases, leaving 10 bases between the germline ends. The CDR3 is 13 residues long. Germline lookup yields CDR1 MNHNY and CDR2 SVGAGI (reference sequence). This clone was recorded a few times. The material sequenced was peripheral blood. The chain joins TRBV6-6 to TRBJ2-7; D is ambiguous. The receptor comes from an elderly man with acute or convalescent COVID-19. The DNA of the CDR3 is TGTGCCAGCAGTCCAGGTTCAGCCTACGAGCAGTACTTC. As protein: CASSPGSAYEQYF.